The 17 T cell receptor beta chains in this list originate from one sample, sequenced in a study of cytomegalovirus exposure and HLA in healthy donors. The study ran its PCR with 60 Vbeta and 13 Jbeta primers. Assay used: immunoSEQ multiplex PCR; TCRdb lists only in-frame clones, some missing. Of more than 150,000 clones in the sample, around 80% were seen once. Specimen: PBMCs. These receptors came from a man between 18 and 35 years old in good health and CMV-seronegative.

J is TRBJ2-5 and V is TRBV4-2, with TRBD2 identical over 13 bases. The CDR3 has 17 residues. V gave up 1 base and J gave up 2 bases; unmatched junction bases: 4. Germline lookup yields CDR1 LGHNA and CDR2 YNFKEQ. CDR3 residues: CASSQVWTSGGQETQYF. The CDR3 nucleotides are TGTGCCAGCAGCCAAGTCTGGACTAGCGGGGGACAAGAGACCCAGTACTTC.

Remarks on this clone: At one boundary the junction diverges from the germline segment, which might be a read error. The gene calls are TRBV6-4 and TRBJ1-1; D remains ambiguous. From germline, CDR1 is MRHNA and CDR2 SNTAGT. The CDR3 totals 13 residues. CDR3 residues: CASSNSGHTEAFF. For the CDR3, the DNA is TGTGCCAGCAGTAACTCTGGGCACACTGAAGCTTTCTTT.

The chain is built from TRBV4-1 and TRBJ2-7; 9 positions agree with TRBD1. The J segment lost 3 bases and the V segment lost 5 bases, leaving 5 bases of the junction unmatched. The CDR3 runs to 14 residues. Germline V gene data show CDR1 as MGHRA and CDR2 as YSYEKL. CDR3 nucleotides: TGCGCCAGCAGCGCTCAGACAGGGGGCTACGAGCAGTACTTC. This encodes CASSAQTGGYEQYF.

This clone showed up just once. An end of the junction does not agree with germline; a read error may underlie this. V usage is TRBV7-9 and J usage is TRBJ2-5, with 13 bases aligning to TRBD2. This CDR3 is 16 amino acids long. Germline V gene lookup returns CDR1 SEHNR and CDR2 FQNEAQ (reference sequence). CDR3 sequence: CSSSPGLAGVQETQYF. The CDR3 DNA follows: TGTTCCAGCAGCCCCGGACTAGCGGGAGTTCAGGAGACCCAGTACTTC.

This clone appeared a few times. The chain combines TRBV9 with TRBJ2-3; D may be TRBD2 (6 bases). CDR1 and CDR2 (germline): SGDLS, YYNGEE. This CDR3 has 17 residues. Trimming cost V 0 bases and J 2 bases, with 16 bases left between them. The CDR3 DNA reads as TGTGCCAGCAGCGTAGGGGTAGCGGAGGGTCTCACAGATACGCAGTATTTT. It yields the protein CASSVGVAEGLTDTQYF.

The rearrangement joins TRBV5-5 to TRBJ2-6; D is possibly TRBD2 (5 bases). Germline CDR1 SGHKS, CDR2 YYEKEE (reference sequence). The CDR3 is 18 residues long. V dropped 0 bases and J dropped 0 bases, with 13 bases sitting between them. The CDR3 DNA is TGTGCCAGCAGCTTGGGAGGGTCAGATTTCTCTGGGGCCAACGTCCTGACTTTC. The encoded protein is CASSLGGSDFSGANVLTF.

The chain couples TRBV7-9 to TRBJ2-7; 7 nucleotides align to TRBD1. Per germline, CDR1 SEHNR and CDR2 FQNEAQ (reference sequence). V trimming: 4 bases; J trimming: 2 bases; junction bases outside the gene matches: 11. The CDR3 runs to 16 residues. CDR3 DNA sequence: TGTGCCAGCAGCTCAAAAACCGGGACAGACACCTACGAGCAGTACTTC. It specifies CASSSKTGTDTYEQYF.

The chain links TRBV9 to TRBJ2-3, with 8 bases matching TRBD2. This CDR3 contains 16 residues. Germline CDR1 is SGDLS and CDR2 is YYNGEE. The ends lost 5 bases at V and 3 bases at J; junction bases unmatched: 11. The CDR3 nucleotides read TGTGCCAGCAGTACCACCGGACTAGCTCTAACAGATACGCAGTATTTT. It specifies CASSTTGLALTDTQYF.

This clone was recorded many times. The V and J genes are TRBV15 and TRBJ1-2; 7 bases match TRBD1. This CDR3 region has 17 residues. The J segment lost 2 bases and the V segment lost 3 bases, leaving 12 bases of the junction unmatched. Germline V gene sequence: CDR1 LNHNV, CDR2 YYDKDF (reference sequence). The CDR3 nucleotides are TGTGCCACCAGCAGCCGAGAATTCGGGACAGCAAACTATGGCTACACCTTC. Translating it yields CATSSREFGTANYGYTF.

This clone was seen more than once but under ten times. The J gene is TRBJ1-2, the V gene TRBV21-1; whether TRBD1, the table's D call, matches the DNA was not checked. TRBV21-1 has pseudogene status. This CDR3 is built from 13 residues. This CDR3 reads CASMAEPLYGYTF. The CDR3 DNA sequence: TGTGCCAGCATGGCAGAACCGCTTTATGGCTACACCTTC.

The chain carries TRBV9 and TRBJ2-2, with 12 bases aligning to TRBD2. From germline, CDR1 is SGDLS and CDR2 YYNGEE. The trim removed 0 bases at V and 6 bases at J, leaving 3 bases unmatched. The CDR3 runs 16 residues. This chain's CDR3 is CASSVVTSGSSGELFF. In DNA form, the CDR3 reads TGTGCCAGCAGCGTAGTGACTAGCGGGAGTTCCGGGGAGCTGTTTTTT.

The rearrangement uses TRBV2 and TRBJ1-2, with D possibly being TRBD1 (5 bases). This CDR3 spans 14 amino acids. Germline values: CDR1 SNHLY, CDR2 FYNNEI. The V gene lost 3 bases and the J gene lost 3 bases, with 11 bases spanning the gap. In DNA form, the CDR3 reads TGTGCCAGCAGTGACAGGACAATTGACTATGGCTACACCTTC. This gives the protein CASSDRTIDYGYTF.

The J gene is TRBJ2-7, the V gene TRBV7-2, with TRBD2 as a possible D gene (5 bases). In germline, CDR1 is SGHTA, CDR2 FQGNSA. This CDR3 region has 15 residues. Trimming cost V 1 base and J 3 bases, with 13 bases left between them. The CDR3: CASSLERGGGYEQYF. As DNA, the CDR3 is TGTGCCAGCAGCTTAGAAAGAGGAGGAGGCTACGAGCAGTACTTC.

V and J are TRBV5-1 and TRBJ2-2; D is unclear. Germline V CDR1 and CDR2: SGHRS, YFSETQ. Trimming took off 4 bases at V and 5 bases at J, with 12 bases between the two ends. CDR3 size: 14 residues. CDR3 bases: TGCGCCAGCAGCGTCGACTTACTAACCGGGGAGCTGTTTTTT. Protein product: CASSVDLLTGELFF.

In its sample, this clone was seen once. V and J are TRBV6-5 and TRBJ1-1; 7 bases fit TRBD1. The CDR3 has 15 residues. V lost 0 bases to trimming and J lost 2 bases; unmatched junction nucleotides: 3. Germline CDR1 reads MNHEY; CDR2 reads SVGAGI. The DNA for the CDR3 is TGTGCCAGCAGTTACTCACAGGGGAGAAACACTGAAGCTTTCTTT. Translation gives CASSYSQGRNTEAFF.

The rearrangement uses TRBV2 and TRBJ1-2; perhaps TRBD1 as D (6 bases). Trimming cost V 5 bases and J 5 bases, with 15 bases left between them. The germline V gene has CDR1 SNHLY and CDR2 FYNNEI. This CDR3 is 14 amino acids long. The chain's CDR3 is CASSLQGRGYGYTF. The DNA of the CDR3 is TGTGCCAGCAGTCTACAGGGCCGCGGGTATGGCTACACCTTC. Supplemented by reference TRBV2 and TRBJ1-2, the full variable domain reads EPEVTQTPSHQVTQMGQEVILRCVPISNHLYFYWYRQILGQKVEFLVSFYNNEISEKSEIFDDQFSVERPDGSNFTLKIRSTKLEDSAMYFCASSLQGRGYGYTFGSGTRLTVV.

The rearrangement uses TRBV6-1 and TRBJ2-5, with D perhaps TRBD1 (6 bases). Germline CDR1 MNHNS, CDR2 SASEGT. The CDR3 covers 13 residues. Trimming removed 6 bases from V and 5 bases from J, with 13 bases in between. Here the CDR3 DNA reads TGTGCCAGCAGACAGGGCTATGGGGAGACCCAGTACTTC. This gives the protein CASRQGYGETQYF.